Below are 22 T cell receptor beta chains sequenced from a single sample in a study of blood T cells in healthy people across ages. The second PCR ran roughly 7 to 11 cycles with a sample-barcoded 5' primer and J-beta primers. TCRdb re-derived calls from the 5' RACE reads in MiXCR, one entry per CDR3 protein. Among about 1.1 million distinct CDR3 sequences listed, around two fifths were seen once. Source material: blood. These receptors were taken from a young man in good health.

The genes are TRBV6-2 or TRBV6-3 and TRBJ2-1, with TRBD1 identical over 9 bases. This CDR3 region has 16 residues. Unmatched junction bases numbered 10, after V lost 7 bases and J lost 3 bases. The germline CDR1 and CDR2 sequences are MNHEY and SVGEGT. DNA for the CDR3: TGTGCCAGCATTCAAACCGGGACAGGGAGCTACAATGAGCAGTTCTTC. Translating it yields CASIQTGTGSYNEQFF.

This clonotype appeared a few times. The rearrangement links TRBV12-3 or TRBV12-4 to TRBJ1-2; 10 positions match TRBD1. J was trimmed by 6 bases and V by 3 bases; bases with no gene match: 4. The CDR3 has 14 amino acids. The CDR3 loop reads CASSFRTGGDGYTF. The CDR3 nucleotides are TGTGCCAGCAGTTTCCGGACAGGGGGAGATGGCTACACCTTC.

This clonotype was counted only a few times. The chain carries TRBV6-2 or TRBV6-3 and TRBJ1-1, with TRBD1 matching over 7 bases. The CDR3 sequence is 13 residues long. CDR1 is MNHEY, CDR2 SVGEGT, per germline. With 6 bases clipped from V and 5 bases from J, the junction kept 6 bases outside the gene matches. The CDR3 reads CASRRQGRTEAFF. CDR3 nucleotides: TGTGCCAGCAGAAGACAGGGACGGACTGAAGCTTTCTTT.

This clonotype was detected only a few times. The gene calls are TRBV12-3 or TRBV12-4 and TRBJ2-5, with 8 bases identical to TRBD1. After removal of 7 bases from V and 4 bases from J, the junction contained 5 bases not matched to a gene. This CDR3 is 13 amino acids long. The DNA for the CDR3 is TGTGCCAGCACTACCAGGGGGCGAGAGACCCAGTACTTC. Amino acid sequence: CASTTRGRETQYF.

This clonotype turned up a few times. This chain uses TRBV7-9 with TRBJ1-4; D call uncertain. The V end lost 2 bases, the J end lost 7 bases, and 8 bases lay between the germline ends. The CDR3 spans 13 residues. The germline V gene has CDR1 SEHNR and CDR2 FQNEAQ (reference sequence). The CDR3, as DNA: TGTGCCAGCAGCTTACCTATGGGTGAAAAACTGTTTTTT. Translation gives CASSLPMGEKLFF.

The chain is built from TRBV25-1 and TRBJ1-1; a possible D gene is TRBD1 (5 bases). Germline CDR1 reads MGHDK; CDR2 reads SYGVNS. Trimming took off 7 bases at V and 2 bases at J, with 11 bases between the two ends. The CDR3 extends over 13 amino acids. The CDR3 coding sequence is TGTGCCAGCACTGCGGGGGGAAACACTGAAGCTTTCTTT. This codes for CASTAGGNTEAFF.

This clonotype came up a few times. V gene TRBV6-5 combines with J gene TRBJ2-3; D unclear. Germline values: CDR1 MNHEY, CDR2 SVGAGI. This CDR3 region has 15 residues. Between the trimmed V and J ends, which lost 5 bases and 2 bases, there was a span of 14 bases. CDR3 nucleotide sequence: TGTGCCAGCAGTCCGTCAGTGGGGAACACAGATACGCAGTATTTT. Amino acids: CASSPSVGNTDTQYF.

This chain links TRBV6-6 with TRBJ1-2; 9 bases fit TRBD1. Germline CDR1 MNHNY, CDR2 SVGAGI (reference sequence). The V gene end was trimmed by 2 bases and the J gene end by 3 bases; junction bases not matched to a gene: 10. The CDR3 is made up of 17 amino acids. The CDR3 region has the DNA TGTGCCAGCAGTTACGAGGGACAGGGTGGTGTTGACTATGGCTACACCTTC. This encodes CASSYEGQGGVDYGYTF.

This clonotype was seen ten or more times. This chain joins TRBV10-3 and TRBJ2-3; D is possibly TRBD1 (5 bases). V was clipped by 8 bases and J by 0 bases, with 15 bases between them. The CDR3 totals 15 residues. The V gene's germline CDR1 is ENHRY and CDR2 SYGVKD. In nucleotides, the CDR3 is TGTGCCATCTGGAGCGCGCCAGGGAGCACAGATACGCAGTATTTT. Protein: CAIWSAPGSTDTQYF.

The chain carries TRBV28 and TRBJ2-1; D remains ambiguous. Germline loops: CDR1 MDHEN, CDR2 SYDVKM. V dropped 4 bases and J dropped 10 bases, with 8 bases sitting between them. This CDR3 comprises 11 residues. The CDR3 loop reads CASSWLGEQFF. DNA of the CDR3: TGTGCCAGCAGTTGGTTGGGCGAGCAGTTCTTC. The complete variable domain, with remaining parts taken from reference TRBV28 and TRBJ2-1, reads DVKVTQSSRYLVKRTGEKVFLECVQDMDHENMFWYRQDPGLGLRLIYFSYDVKMKEKGDIPEGYSVSREKKERFSLILESASTNQTSMYLCASSWLGEQFFGPGTRLTVL.

This clonotype was recorded a few times. The V call is TRBV18, the J call TRBJ1-2; no clear D. This CDR3 spans 13 amino acids. CDR1 and CDR2 (germline): KGHSH, LQKENI. Trimming left V 0 bases short and J 4 bases short, with 6 bases between. In DNA form, the CDR3 reads TGTGCCAGCTCACCACCTATTCGCTATGGCTACACCTTC. It is translated as CASSPPIRYGYTF.

This clonotype was detected only a few times. CDR3 in amino acids: CSASFLRRGLNTEAFF. Written as DNA, the CDR3 is TGCAGTGCTAGTTTCCTCCGCAGGGGGCTGAACACTGAAGCTTTCTTT. The chain uses TRBV20-1 and TRBJ1-1, with TRBD1 matching over 8 bases. The V gene end was trimmed by 3 bases and the J gene end by 0 bases; junction bases not matched to a gene: 9. This CDR3 region has 16 residues. Germline-derived CDR1 and CDR2 are DFQATT and SNEGSKA (reference sequence).

V gene TRBV27 combines with J gene TRBJ1-2; D gene uncertain. Trimming removed 0 bases from V and 2 bases from J, with 7 bases in between. Germline CDR1 MNHEY, CDR2 SMNVEV (reference sequence). CDR3 length equals 14 residues. CDR3 loop: CASSLSSGNYGYTF. The CDR3 nucleotides read TGTGCCAGCAGTTTATCGAGCGGGAACTATGGCTACACCTTC.

This clonotype was counted a few times. The chain employs TRBV20-1 and TRBJ2-7; 8 bases agree with TRBD1. Germline assignment: CDR1 DFQATT and CDR2 SNEGSKA (reference sequence). This CDR3 has 16 residues. V was pared by 5 bases and J by 7 bases, with 19 bases of the junction left unmatched. This chain's CDR3 is CSAHPGGGVLEDEQYF. The CDR3 bases are TGCAGTGCTCACCCAGGGGGCGGCGTCCTTGAGGATGAGCAGTACTTC.

V is TRBV6-2 or TRBV6-3 and J is TRBJ2-3, with D uncertain. The length of the CDR3 is 12 residues. Germline loops: CDR1 MNHEY, CDR2 SVGEGT. The V and J ends lost 7 bases and 3 bases respectively, with 8 bases between them. CDR3 loop: CASNYGTDTQYF. For the CDR3, the DNA is TGTGCCAGCAACTACGGGACAGATACGCAGTATTTT.

The chain uses TRBV9 and TRBJ2-1, with no clear D. Trimming cost V 0 bases and J 2 bases, with 12 bases left between them. This CDR3 has 16 amino acids. CDR1 is SGDLS, CDR2 YYNGEE, per germline. The CDR3 sequence is CASSVVLVAPYNEQFF. For the CDR3, the DNA is TGTGCCAGCAGCGTAGTTCTAGTGGCCCCCTACAATGAGCAGTTCTTC.

V usage is TRBV19 and J usage is TRBJ2-3; possible D gene TRBD1, 5 bases. CDR1 is LNHDA and CDR2 is SQIVND in the germline V gene (reference sequence). The CDR3 runs to 14 residues. Trimming removed 3 bases at V and 2 bases at J, with 9 bases between. CDR3 bases: TGTGCCAGTAGTATGGGGCCGTCCACAGATACGCAGTATTTT. Protein: CASSMGPSTDTQYF.

This clonotype was found a few times. V gene TRBV20-1 combines with J gene TRBJ2-5, with TRBD1 matching 9 bases. The CDR3 length is 15 residues. Trimming took 6 bases from V and 11 from J; bases not matched to a gene: 19. In germline, CDR1 is DFQATT, CDR2 SNEGSKA (reference sequence). The CDR3 reads CSADRGQGIRDEQYF. CDR3 in DNA: TGCAGTGCCGACCGGGGACAGGGTATTCGTGATGAGCAGTACTTC.

Only a few counts were recorded for this clonotype. The V call is TRBV4-1, the J call TRBJ2-3, with TRBD2 as a possible D gene (7 bases). The germline V and J ends were trimmed by 0 bases and 6 bases, with 22 bases remaining between them. The CDR3 extends over 18 amino acids. Germline V CDR1 and CDR2: MGHRA, YSYEKL. The CDR3 nucleotides are TGCGCCAGCAGCCAAGAGGGGGGGGCGATACGGATCCAGGATACGCAGTATTTT. Amino acids: CASSQEGGAIRIQDTQYF.

This clonotype was recorded a few times. This chain connects TRBV7-2 to TRBJ1-2; TRBD1 matches at 9 bases. Germline V gene sequence: CDR1 SGHTA, CDR2 FQGNSA. Trimming at V came to 5 bases and at J to 1 base, leaving 11 bases not matched to a gene. CDR3 length: 17 residues. CDR3 in DNA: TGTGCCAGCAGCAGGCTCAGGACAGGGGATCTTAACTATGGCTACACCTTC. Protein product: CASSRLRTGDLNYGYTF.

V is TRBV6-7 and J is TRBJ1-1, with TRBD1 matching over 7 bases. TRBV6-7 is known as an ORF, though its function is uncertain. J was trimmed by 4 bases and V by 0 bases; bases with no gene match: 11. The CDR3 is 17 amino acids. CDR3 nucleotide sequence: TGTGCCAGCAGTTACTCGGTACAGGGGCCGTCCAGCACTGAAGCTTTCTTT. It codes for CASSYSVQGPSSTEAFF.

With respect to this clonotype: Compared with germline, one end of the junction differs, possibly owing to a read error. The V gene is TRBV7-2, the J gene TRBJ1-4, with 8 bases identical to TRBD1. Germline CDR1 reads SGHTA; CDR2 reads FQGNSA. This CDR3 comprises 15 residues. The CDR3 region is CANSPGQALKEKLFF. The CDR3, as DNA: TGTGCCAACAGCCCGGGACAGGCCCTAAAGGAAAAACTGTTTTTT.